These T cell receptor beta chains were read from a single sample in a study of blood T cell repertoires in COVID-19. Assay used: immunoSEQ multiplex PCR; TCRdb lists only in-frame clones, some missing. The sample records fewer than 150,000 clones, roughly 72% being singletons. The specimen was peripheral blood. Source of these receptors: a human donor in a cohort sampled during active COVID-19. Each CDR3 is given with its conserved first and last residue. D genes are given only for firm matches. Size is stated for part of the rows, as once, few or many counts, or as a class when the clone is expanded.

TGCGCCAGCAGCTTGGAAGGGACAGGGAGCGAGCAGTACTTC	CASSLEGTGSEQYF	TRBD1	TRBV5-1	TRBJ2-7	NA
TGCAGCGTTGGGTGGGGAGAGGGTGGCTACACCTTC	CSVGWGEGGYTF	NA	TRBV29-1	TRBJ1-2	NA
TGTGCCAGCAGTGAGTGGAACCGGGACAGGGACGAGCAGTACTTC	CASSEWNRDRDEQYF	TRBD1	TRBV25-1	TRBJ2-7	NA
TGTGCCAGCAGCTCCTCCGCCCCTAGCGGGGGTTATTACGAGCAGTACTTC	CASSSSAPSGGYYEQYF	TRBD2	TRBV7-8	TRBJ2-7	NA
TGTGCCAGCCGGGACAGGGTCACAGATACGCAGTATTTT	CASRDRVTDTQYF	TRBD1	TRBV25-1	TRBJ2-3	NA
TGTGCCAGCAGGACCAGCGGGACAGGGAGGAACTATGGCTACACCTTC	CASRTSGTGRNYGYTF	TRBD1	TRBV5-5	TRBJ1-2	NA
TGTGCCAGCAGTCGCCAGGAGGGCATGAACACTGAAGCTTTCTTT	CASSRQEGMNTEAFF	NA	TRBV6-5	TRBJ1-1	few
TGTGCCAGCAGCTTGGGACTAGCGGGGGGGCTCTCCGAGCAGTACTTC	CASSLGLAGGLSEQYF	TRBD2	TRBV5-4	TRBJ2-7	NA
TGTGCCAGCAGCGAAACAGAGGGTCGGAATGAGCAGTTCTTC	CASSETEGRNEQFF	NA	TRBV9	TRBJ2-1	NA
TGTGCCATCAGTGAATTCCAGAAAGAGACCCAGTACTTC	CAISEFQKETQYF	NA	TRBV10-3	TRBJ2-5	NA
TGTGCCAGCAGCATCCGACAGGGCGATCAGCCCCAGCATTTT	CASSIRQGDQPQHF	TRBD1	TRBV5-8	TRBJ1-5	NA
TGCGCCAGCAGCCCGGGACAGGGGGCCTCAACTGAAGCTTTCTTT	CASSPGQGASTEAFF	TRBD1	TRBV5-1	TRBJ1-1	few
TGTGCCAGCAGCTTCACAGGGGTCGGCTACACCTTC	CASSFTGVGYTF	TRBD1	TRBV11-2	TRBJ1-2	NA
TGTGCCACCAGCAGAGATTACTACGAGCAGTACTTC	CATSRDYYEQYF	NA	TRBV15	TRBJ2-7	NA
TGTGCCTGGAGTGGGGGGACAGGGGTTCATGAAAAACTGTTTTTT	CAWSGGTGVHEKLFF	TRBD1	TRBV30	TRBJ1-4	NA
TGTGCCTGGGTTGACACCAACTATGGCTACACCTTC	CAWVDTNYGYTF	NA	TRBV30	TRBJ1-2	NA
TGTGCCAGCAGCCGGGACAGCCATTCTGAAAAACTGTTTTTT	CASSRDSHSEKLFF	TRBD1	TRBV6-5	TRBJ1-4	NA
TGTGCCAGCAACCTTGTAGGGGGACAAACTAATTCACCCCTCCACTTT	CASNLVGGQTNSPLHF	NA	TRBV5-6	TRBJ1-6	NA
TGTGCCAGCAGCTCAAGGACAGGGAGCTCCTACGAGCAGTACTTC	CASSSRTGSSYEQYF	TRBD1	TRBV7-9	TRBJ2-7	NA
TGTGCCAGCAGTGACGGGACAGTGAGCAATCAGCCCCAGCATTTT	CASSDGTVSNQPQHF	TRBD1	TRBV2	TRBJ1-5	NA
TGTGCCTGGAGTACAGGGCCTCTCGGGACTGAAGCTTTCTTT	CAWSTGPLGTEAFF	NA	TRBV30	TRBJ1-1	NA
TGTGCCAGCTCCCCGGGGAGGCTAACTGAAGCTTTCTTT	CASSPGRLTEAFF	NA	TRBV12-3/TRBV12-4	TRBJ1-1	NA
TGTGCCAGTAGACCGAAAGGGAGGTGGGTTAATCAGCCCCAGCATTTT	CASRPKGRWVNQPQHF	NA	TRBV19	TRBJ1-5	NA
TGTGCCAGCTCACCTGTACTCCGGGACAGGGGCAACTACGAGCAGTACTTC	CASSPVLRDRGNYEQYF	TRBD1	TRBV18	TRBJ2-7	NA
TGTGCCAGCAGGACCTTAGGGGGCGACGAGCAGTACTTC	CASRTLGGDEQYF	TRBD1	TRBV6-5	TRBJ2-7	NA
TGTGCCTGGAGTGTAGGAGGTTTAGATACGCAGTATTTT	CAWSVGGLDTQYF	NA	TRBV30	TRBJ2-3	NA
TGCGCCAGCAGCGTACAACCCGAGGACACTGAAGCTTTCTTT	CASSVQPEDTEAFF	NA	TRBV5-1	TRBJ1-1	NA